This is a list of T cell receptor beta chains from one sample in a study of blood T cell repertoires in COVID-19. The repertoire was sequenced with immunoSEQ multiplex PCR; TCRdb's copy has only in-frame clones and lacks some. The sample includes under 50,000 clones, less than 85% of them seen just once. The sample taken for sequencing was peripheral blood. These TCRs come from a man aged 45 to 65 with active COVID-19. The CDR3 runs from the conserved cysteine through the conserved F or W. The order of the fields is CDR3 DNA, CDR3 protein, V gene, D gene, clone size, J gene. A D gene is named only where the DNA matches it firmly. Expanded clones are given a class, and other clones once, few, many or no size at all.

cdr3_nt: TGTGCCATCAGCCCTCCTAGCTCCTACAATGAGCAGTTCTTC
cdr3_aa: CAISPPSSYNEQFF
v_call: TRBV10-3
d_call: -
clone_size: few
j_call: TRBJ2-1

cdr3_nt: TGTGCCAGCAGCTGGGTTGGTAGAGGAACTGAAGCTTTCTTT
cdr3_aa: CASSWVGRGTEAFF
v_call: TRBV5-5
d_call: -
clone_size: once
j_call: TRBJ1-1

cdr3_nt: TGCGCCAGCAGCTTGGGACAGGGGGCCAACGAGCAGTACTTC
cdr3_aa: CASSLGQGANEQYF
v_call: TRBV5-1
d_call: TRBD1
clone_size: -
j_call: TRBJ2-7

cdr3_nt: TGCGCCAGCAGCTACAACGGTCCCGGAGGTGATCAGCCCCAGCATTTT
cdr3_aa: CASSYNGPGGDQPQHF
v_call: TRBV5-1
d_call: -
clone_size: -
j_call: TRBJ1-5

cdr3_nt: TGCGCCAGCAGCCAAGATCTGGGGGGTGTAGGCTATGGCTACACCTTC
cdr3_aa: CASSQDLGGVGYGYTF
v_call: TRBV4-1
d_call: -
clone_size: -
j_call: TRBJ1-2

cdr3_nt: TGTGCTAGTGGTTTGGACCGGGACAGGCCTCAGCCCCAGCATTTT
cdr3_aa: CASGLDRDRPQPQHF
v_call: TRBV12-5
d_call: TRBD1
clone_size: -
j_call: TRBJ1-5

cdr3_nt: TGTGCCAGCAGTTACCAGGGGAACATAGCTTTCTTT
cdr3_aa: CASSYQGNIAFF
v_call: TRBV6-6
d_call: -
clone_size: -
j_call: TRBJ1-1

cdr3_nt: TGTGCCAGCAGCGTAGAGGCGGGGGGCGGGGGAGATACGCAGTATTTT
cdr3_aa: CASSVEAGGGGDTQYF
v_call: TRBV9
d_call: TRBD2
clone_size: -
j_call: TRBJ2-3

cdr3_nt: TGTGCCAGCAGCTTAGAAGTCGGGGGGAACACCGGGGAGCTGTTTTTT
cdr3_aa: CASSLEVGGNTGELFF
v_call: TRBV7-6
d_call: -
clone_size: -
j_call: TRBJ2-2

cdr3_nt: TGTGCTAGTGGTCGGGGGGACCGAAATAATGAAAAACTGTTTTTT
cdr3_aa: CASGRGDRNNEKLFF
v_call: TRBV12-5
d_call: -
clone_size: -
j_call: TRBJ1-4

cdr3_nt: TGTGCCAGCAGTCCACACAGGGGGTATGGCTACACCTTC
cdr3_aa: CASSPHRGYGYTF
v_call: TRBV6-5
d_call: TRBD1
clone_size: -
j_call: TRBJ1-2

cdr3_nt: TGTGCCAGCAGCTTAGGGGGGTTCATCGGGCGGGGATCCTACGAGCAGTACTTC
cdr3_aa: CASSLGGFIGRGSYEQYF
v_call: TRBV7-2
d_call: -
clone_size: few
j_call: TRBJ2-7

cdr3_nt: TGTGCCAGCAGCTCCTCCGGGGACAATCAGCCCCAGCATTTT
cdr3_aa: CASSSSGDNQPQHF
v_call: TRBV13
d_call: -
clone_size: -
j_call: TRBJ1-5

cdr3_nt: TGTGCCAGCAGACCCGAGACAGGGGTCAGCACTGAAGCTTTCTTT
cdr3_aa: CASRPETGVSTEAFF
v_call: TRBV28
d_call: TRBD1
clone_size: once
j_call: TRBJ1-1

cdr3_nt: TGTGCCAGCAGCGTAGCTACGGGACAGGGGCGGGAGACCCAGTACTTC
cdr3_aa: CASSVATGQGRETQYF
v_call: TRBV9
d_call: TRBD1
clone_size: once
j_call: TRBJ2-5

cdr3_nt: TGTGCCTGGGGGACTGCCCACAGGGATACGCAGTATTTT
cdr3_aa: CAWGTAHRDTQYF
v_call: TRBV5-4
d_call: -
clone_size: -
j_call: TRBJ2-3

cdr3_nt: TGTGCCACCGGCGCCGGGACAGGGGACACCGGGGAGCTGTTTTTT
cdr3_aa: CATGAGTGDTGELFF
v_call: TRBV10-3
d_call: TRBD1
clone_size: -
j_call: TRBJ2-2

cdr3_nt: TGTGCCAGCAGCCCTGAGGTCAACACTATCAACCTATACGAGCAGTACTTC
cdr3_aa: CASSPEVNTINLYEQYF
v_call: TRBV28
d_call: -
clone_size: once
j_call: TRBJ2-7

cdr3_nt: TGTGCCAGCAGCGGGAGGACTAGCGTAGACAATGAGCAGTTCTTC
cdr3_aa: CASSGRTSVDNEQFF
v_call: TRBV7-9
d_call: TRBD2
clone_size: -
j_call: TRBJ2-1

cdr3_nt: TGTGCCAGCAGAAACAGGGAGTCGGACTATGGCTACACCTTC
cdr3_aa: CASRNRESDYGYTF
v_call: TRBV2
d_call: -
clone_size: -
j_call: TRBJ1-2

cdr3_nt: TGCGCCAGCAGCCAAACAGGAGGGGACTATGGCTACACCTTC
cdr3_aa: CASSQTGGDYGYTF
v_call: TRBV4-1
d_call: -
clone_size: -
j_call: TRBJ1-2

cdr3_nt: TGCGCCAGCAGCCCCCCGGGGACAGGGAGGACTGAAGCTTTCTTT
cdr3_aa: CASSPPGTGRTEAFF
v_call: TRBV10-1
d_call: TRBD1
clone_size: -
j_call: TRBJ1-1

cdr3_nt: TGTGCCAGTAGTAGGACTGGTAGGAGCTATGGCTACACCTTC
cdr3_aa: CASSRTGRSYGYTF
v_call: TRBV19
d_call: -
clone_size: -
j_call: TRBJ1-2

cdr3_nt: TGTGCCAGCAGCCCGTTAGCGGGGGGAGCTACAGATACGCAGTATTTT
cdr3_aa: CASSPLAGGATDTQYF
v_call: TRBV5-4
d_call: TRBD2
clone_size: -
j_call: TRBJ2-3

cdr3_nt: TGTGCCAGCAGTTACTCGCAGCGTAGCGATACGCAGTATTTT
cdr3_aa: CASSYSQRSDTQYF
v_call: TRBV6-5
d_call: -
clone_size: -
j_call: TRBJ2-3

cdr3_nt: TGTGCCAGCAGCGCCTGGACAGGACTCACTGGAAACACCATATATTTT
cdr3_aa: CASSAWTGLTGNTIYF
v_call: TRBV5-4
d_call: TRBD1
clone_size: -
j_call: TRBJ1-3

cdr3_nt: TGCGCCAGCAGTGAGTCTGCAGGCTATGGCTACACCTTC
cdr3_aa: CASSESAGYGYTF
v_call: TRBV10-1
d_call: -
clone_size: -
j_call: TRBJ1-2

cdr3_nt: TGCGCCAGCAGCTTGATGTCAGGGTCGGTGAATGAGCAGTTCTTC
cdr3_aa: CASSLMSGSVNEQFF
v_call: TRBV5-1
d_call: -
clone_size: -
j_call: TRBJ2-1

cdr3_nt: TGTGCCAGCAGCCTCCCCCTTGGGTACCGTGGAGCCCATAATTCACCCCTCCACTTT
cdr3_aa: CASSLPLGYRGAHNSPLHF
v_call: TRBV13
d_call: -
clone_size: -
j_call: TRBJ1-6

cdr3_nt: TGTGCCAGCAAGGGGTATAGCAATCAGCCCCAGCATTTT
cdr3_aa: CASKGYSNQPQHF
v_call: TRBV2
d_call: -
clone_size: once
j_call: TRBJ1-5

cdr3_nt: TGTGCCAGCAACATGGGACAGGGGATGAACACTGAAGCTTTCTTT
cdr3_aa: CASNMGQGMNTEAFF
v_call: TRBV2
d_call: TRBD1
clone_size: -
j_call: TRBJ1-1

cdr3_nt: TGTGCCAGCAGTTTAAGGGGAAGGGGGGGTCATCAGCCCCAGCATTTT
cdr3_aa: CASSLRGRGGHQPQHF
v_call: TRBV28
d_call: -
clone_size: -
j_call: TRBJ1-5

cdr3_nt: TGCGCCAGCAGCCCCCAAGGAGGACAGGGGAGAGTCGGTTCACCCCTCCACTTT
cdr3_aa: CASSPQGGQGRVGSPLHF
v_call: TRBV4-1
d_call: TRBD1
clone_size: few
j_call: TRBJ1-6

cdr3_nt: TGTGCCAGCAGCCTTAGACAGGGGGGTAATTCACCCCTCCACTTT
cdr3_aa: CASSLRQGGNSPLHF
v_call: TRBV6-5
d_call: TRBD1
clone_size: -
j_call: TRBJ1-6

cdr3_nt: TGTGCCAGTAGTGCGGGAAGACAGGGGTTCTACGAGCAGTACTTC
cdr3_aa: CASSAGRQGFYEQYF
v_call: TRBV19
d_call: TRBD1
clone_size: -
j_call: TRBJ2-7

cdr3_nt: TGTGCCAGCAGCTTAGGTTTGGGACAGGGGTACGAGCAGTACTTC
cdr3_aa: CASSLGLGQGYEQYF
v_call: TRBV11-3
d_call: TRBD1
clone_size: -
j_call: TRBJ2-7

cdr3_nt: TGCGCCAGCAGCCAAGGACAGGTTAGCAATCAGCCCCAGCATTTT
cdr3_aa: CASSQGQVSNQPQHF
v_call: TRBV4-1
d_call: -
clone_size: -
j_call: TRBJ1-5

cdr3_nt: TGTGCCAGCAGCCTCGACAGGGATCAGCCCCAGCATTTT
cdr3_aa: CASSLDRDQPQHF
v_call: TRBV5-8
d_call: TRBD1
clone_size: -
j_call: TRBJ1-5

cdr3_nt: TGTGCCACCAGCCGGGACAGGGCTCTCACTGAAGCTTTCTTT
cdr3_aa: CATSRDRALTEAFF
v_call: TRBV15
d_call: TRBD1
clone_size: few
j_call: TRBJ1-1

cdr3_nt: TGTGCCAGCAGTCCACAGGGGGCGTTAGAAGCTTTCTTT
cdr3_aa: CASSPQGALEAFF
v_call: TRBV7-9
d_call: TRBD1
clone_size: -
j_call: TRBJ1-1

cdr3_nt: TGTGCCAGCAGGACCCCGACAGACGCGAGTAGCAATCAGCCCCAGCATTTT
cdr3_aa: CASRTPTDASSNQPQHF
v_call: TRBV21-1
d_call: -
clone_size: -
j_call: TRBJ1-5

cdr3_nt: TGTGCCAGCGAGCTTATGAATTCACCCCTCCACTTT
cdr3_aa: CASELMNSPLHF
v_call: TRBV6-5
d_call: -
clone_size: -
j_call: TRBJ1-6

cdr3_nt: TGTGCCAGCAGCTCAAAATCGAAGACAGGGGTTTTGAACACTGAAGCTTTCTTT
cdr3_aa: CASSSKSKTGVLNTEAFF
v_call: TRBV7-6
d_call: TRBD1
clone_size: -
j_call: TRBJ1-1

cdr3_nt: TGTGCCAGCAGCTTAGGGACAGGGGGTGGCAATGAGCAGTTCTTC
cdr3_aa: CASSLGTGGGNEQFF
v_call: TRBV7-8
d_call: TRBD1
clone_size: medium-sized
j_call: TRBJ2-1

cdr3_nt: TGTGCCAGCAGCCGGAGGGGCACAGATACGCAGTATTTT
cdr3_aa: CASSRRGTDTQYF
v_call: TRBV12-3/TRBV12-4
d_call: -
clone_size: once
j_call: TRBJ2-3

cdr3_nt: TGTGCCACCAGCAGAGATCCCCTGGGACAGGGTGACGGCTACACCTTC
cdr3_aa: CATSRDPLGQGDGYTF
v_call: TRBV15
d_call: TRBD1
clone_size: -
j_call: TRBJ1-2

cdr3_nt: TGTGCCACCAGCAGGGGGGACTACCTTAGCACAGATACGCAGTATTTT
cdr3_aa: CATSRGDYLSTDTQYF
v_call: TRBV15
d_call: TRBD2
clone_size: -
j_call: TRBJ2-3

cdr3_nt: TGTGCCAGCAGCTTTACAGGGGGCTTTGGAAACACCATATATTTT
cdr3_aa: CASSFTGGFGNTIYF
v_call: TRBV7-8
d_call: TRBD1
clone_size: many
j_call: TRBJ1-3

cdr3_nt: TGTGCCAGCAGCGTGGGACGACAGGGGGCGTCCGGAAACACCATATATTTT
cdr3_aa: CASSVGRQGASGNTIYF
v_call: TRBV9
d_call: TRBD1
clone_size: -
j_call: TRBJ1-3

cdr3_nt: TGTGCCAGCAGCTTGGGCGGTGGAGCCAAAAACATTCAGTACTTC
cdr3_aa: CASSLGGGAKNIQYF
v_call: TRBV5-8
d_call: -
clone_size: -
j_call: TRBJ2-4

cdr3_nt: TGTGCCAGCAGCGTAGTTGGGGGCGATTACAATGAGCAGTTCTTC
cdr3_aa: CASSVVGGDYNEQFF
v_call: TRBV9
d_call: -
clone_size: once
j_call: TRBJ2-1

cdr3_nt: TGTGCCACCAGCAGAGATCGGAGGTCAGCTTTCTTT
cdr3_aa: CATSRDRRSAFF
v_call: TRBV15
d_call: -
clone_size: -
j_call: TRBJ1-1

cdr3_nt: TGTGCCAGCAGCGTTCAGGGGTACAATGAGCAGTTCTTC
cdr3_aa: CASSVQGYNEQFF
v_call: TRBV7-2
d_call: -
clone_size: -
j_call: TRBJ2-1

cdr3_nt: TGTGCCAGCAGTTCCCCCCGGGGGAATGAGCAGTTCTTC
cdr3_aa: CASSSPRGNEQFF
v_call: TRBV27
d_call: -
clone_size: -
j_call: TRBJ2-1